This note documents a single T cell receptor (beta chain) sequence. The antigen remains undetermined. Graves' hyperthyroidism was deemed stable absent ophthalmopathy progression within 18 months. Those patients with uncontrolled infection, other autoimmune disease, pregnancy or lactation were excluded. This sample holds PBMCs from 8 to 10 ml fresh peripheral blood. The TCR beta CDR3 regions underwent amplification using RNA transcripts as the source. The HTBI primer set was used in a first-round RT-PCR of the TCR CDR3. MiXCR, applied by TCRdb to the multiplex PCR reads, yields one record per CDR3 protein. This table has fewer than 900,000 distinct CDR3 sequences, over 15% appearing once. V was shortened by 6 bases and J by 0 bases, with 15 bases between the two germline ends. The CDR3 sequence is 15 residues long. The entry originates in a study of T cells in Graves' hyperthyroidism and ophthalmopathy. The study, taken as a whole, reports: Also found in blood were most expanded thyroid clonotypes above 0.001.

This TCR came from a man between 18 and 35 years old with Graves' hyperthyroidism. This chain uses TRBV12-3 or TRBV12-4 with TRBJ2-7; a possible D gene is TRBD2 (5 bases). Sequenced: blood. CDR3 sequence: CASRSQNSGSYEQYF. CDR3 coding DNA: TGTGCCAGCAGGTCACAGAACAGCGGCTCCTACGAGCAGTACTTC.